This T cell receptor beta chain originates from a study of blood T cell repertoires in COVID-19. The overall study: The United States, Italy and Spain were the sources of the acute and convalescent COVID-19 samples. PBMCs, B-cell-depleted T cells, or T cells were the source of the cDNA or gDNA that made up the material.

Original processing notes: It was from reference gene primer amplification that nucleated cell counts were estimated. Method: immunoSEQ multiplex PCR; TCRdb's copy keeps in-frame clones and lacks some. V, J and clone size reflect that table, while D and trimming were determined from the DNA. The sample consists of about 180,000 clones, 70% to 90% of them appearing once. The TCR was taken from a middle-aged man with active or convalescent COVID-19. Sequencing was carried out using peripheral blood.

CDR3 nucleotide sequence: TGTGCCTGGGCGGGAAGCGGCGAGCAGTACTTC. Translating it yields CAWAGSGEQYF. The chain has TRBV30 and TRBJ2-7; maybe TRBD2 (6 bases). In germline, CDR1 is GTSNPN, CDR2 SVGIG (reference sequence). V gave up 5 bases and J gave up 6 bases, with 11 bases separating them. The CDR3 runs to 11 residues.